This T cell receptor beta chain was captured in a study of T cell repertoires in cytomegalovirus infection. The CDR3 extends over 13 amino acids. Germline V CDR1 and CDR2: MNHEY, SVGEGT. This clonotype was counted once. The junction differs from germline at one of its ends, possibly a read error. TCRdb used MiXCR to reprocess the reads, holding one entry per CDR3 protein. Here the sample spans about 450,000 distinct CDR3 sequences, about a third being singletons. The receptor comes from a human donor in good health (CMV status not recorded). Some clones in this sample may be carry-over from other donors' samples. The source material was PBMCs. The V gene is TRBV6-2 or TRBV6-3, the J gene TRBJ2-5; D assignment may be TRBD1 or TRBD2 (5 bases each). CDR3 region: CARSWAGPGTKYF. CDR3 DNA: TGTGCCAGAAGTTGGGCTGGGCCGGGGACCAAGTACTTC.